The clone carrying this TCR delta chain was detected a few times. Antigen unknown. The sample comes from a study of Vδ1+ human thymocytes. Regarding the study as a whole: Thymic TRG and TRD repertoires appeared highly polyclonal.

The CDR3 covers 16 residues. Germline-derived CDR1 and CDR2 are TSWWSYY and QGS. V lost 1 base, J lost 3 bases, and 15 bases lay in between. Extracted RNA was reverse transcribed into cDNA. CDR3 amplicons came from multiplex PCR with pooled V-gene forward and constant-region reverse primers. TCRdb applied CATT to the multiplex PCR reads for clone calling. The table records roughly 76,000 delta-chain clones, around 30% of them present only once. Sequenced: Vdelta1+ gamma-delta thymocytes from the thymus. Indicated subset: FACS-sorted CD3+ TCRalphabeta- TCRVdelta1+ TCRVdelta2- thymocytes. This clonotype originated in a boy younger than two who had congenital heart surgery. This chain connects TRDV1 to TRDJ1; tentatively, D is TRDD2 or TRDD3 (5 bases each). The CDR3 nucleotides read TGTGCTCTTGGGGAACGCGGGGGGCGTTCCTCCGATAAACTCATCTTT. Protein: CALGERGGRSSDKLIF.